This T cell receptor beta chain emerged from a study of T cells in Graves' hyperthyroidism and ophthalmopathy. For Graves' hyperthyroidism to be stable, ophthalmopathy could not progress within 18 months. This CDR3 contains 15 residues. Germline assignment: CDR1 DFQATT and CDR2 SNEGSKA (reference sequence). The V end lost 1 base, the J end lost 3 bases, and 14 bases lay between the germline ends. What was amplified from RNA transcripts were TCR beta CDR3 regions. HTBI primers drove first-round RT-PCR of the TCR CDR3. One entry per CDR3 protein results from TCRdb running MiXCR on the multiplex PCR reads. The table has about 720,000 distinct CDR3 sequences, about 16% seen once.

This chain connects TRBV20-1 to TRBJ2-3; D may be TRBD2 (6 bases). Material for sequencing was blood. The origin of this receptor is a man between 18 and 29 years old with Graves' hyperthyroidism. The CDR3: CSARGDSGGTDTQYF. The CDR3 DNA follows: TGCAGTGCTAGAGGAGATAGCGGTGGGACAGATACGCAGTATTTT.